Listed below are T cell receptor beta chains from one sample, sequenced in a study of T cells after yellow fever vaccination. TCRdb fed the 5' RACE reads into MiXCR, producing one record per CDR3 protein. The sample has just over 250,000 distinct CDR3 sequences, approximately 5.2% seen once. The source was CD4+ T cells sorted from PBMCs, collected on the day of the yellow fever booster vaccination. The receptors come from a man between 18 and 35 years old who received the YFV17D yellow fever vaccine. CDR3s include the opening cysteine and the closing phenylalanine or tryptophan. A D gene is named only where the DNA matches it firmly. Some rows mark clone size as missing; the rest say once, few, many or name a class of expanded clone.

>TRBJ1-6|few|TRBV7-2|TRBD1
TGTGCCAGCTGTACTACCGGGACAGGGGCATCACCCCTCCACTTT
CASCTTGTGASPLHF
>TRBJ2-3|many|TRBV5-1|TRBD1
TGCGCCAGCAGCTTCGGGACAGGGGCAGATACGCAGTATTTT
CASSFGTGADTQYF
>TRBJ1-5|few|TRBV6-5|.
TGTGCCAGCAGTTACTCGAAATCTCAGCCCCAGCATTTT
CASSYSKSQPQHF
>TRBJ2-3|many|TRBV12-3/TRBV12-4|TRBD1
TGTGCCAGCAGTCCACCATCCGACAGGGAGAGTACGCAGTATTTT
CASSPPSDRESTQYF
>TRBJ2-5|few|TRBV18|TRBD1
TGTGCCAGCTCAGGATCGACAGGGAATCAAGAGACCCAGTACTTC
CASSGSTGNQETQYF
>TRBJ1-2|.|TRBV29-1|.
TGCAGCGTCACCGGTCCCTATGGCTACACCTTC
CSVTGPYGYTF
>TRBJ1-2|few|TRBV12-3/TRBV12-4|TRBD1
TGTGCCAGCAGTCCCCCCTGGGACAGTAACTATGGCTACACCTTC
CASSPPWDSNYGYTF
>TRBJ2-4|many|TRBV24-1|.
TGTGCCACCATGACAGGAATGGATCCCAAAAACATTCAGTACTTC
CATMTGMDPKNIQYF
>TRBJ1-6|few|TRBV5-5|.
TGTGCCAGCAGTAGCTGGCGTGGCCCTCTCCACTTT
CASSSWRGPLHF
>TRBJ1-2|.|TRBV5-4|TRBD1
TGTGCCAGCAGCTCCCGGGACAGCACTCAACATTATGGCTACACCTTC
CASSSRDSTQHYGYTF
>TRBJ2-2|.|TRBV5-1|.
TGCGCCAGCAGTTCCCGGACGGGGGCGAACACCGGGGAGCTGTTTTTT
CASSSRTGANTGELFF
>TRBJ2-2|many|TRBV10-3|TRBD2
TGTGCCATCAGCCAGCCTGGACTAGCGGGGGCCGGGGAGCTGTTTTTT
CAISQPGLAGAGELFF
>TRBJ2-7|few|TRBV10-3|.
TGTGCCATCATGACCCTCTCCTACGAGCAGTACTTC
CAIMTLSYEQYF
>TRBJ2-3|few|TRBV6-5|.
TGTGCCAGCAGTTACTCTCCCGGACAGAACACAGATACGCAGTATTTT
CASSYSPGQNTDTQYF
>TRBJ2-1|many|TRBV3-1|TRBD1
TGTGCCAGCAGCCCCACCGGACAGGAGGATAAGCAGTTCTTC
CASSPTGQEDKQFF
>TRBJ2-3|many|TRBV28|TRBD2
TGTGCCAGCAAGGTAGCGGGGGGAAGCACAGATACGCAGTATTTT
CASKVAGGSTDTQYF
>TRBJ1-2|.|TRBV28|.
TGTGCCAGCAGTTTACGGACACTTAACTATGGCTACACCTTC
CASSLRTLNYGYTF
>TRBJ1-5|.|TRBV6-2/TRBV6-3|.
TGTGCCAGCAGTTTCCAGCGGATCGCCCAGCATTTT
CASSFQRIAQHF
>TRBJ1-2|few|TRBV10-3|TRBD1
TGTGCCATGAAGGGACAGGGGAGGGGAGGCTACACCTTC
CAMKGQGRGGYTF
>TRBJ2-1|.|TRBV7-9|TRBD2
TGTGCCAGCAGCTTTCCCGCGGGGGGGCCGAATGAGCAGTTCTTC
CASSFPAGGPNEQFF
>TRBJ1-6|many|TRBV24-1|.
TGTGCCACCCGGCGGGATTATAATTCACCCCTCCACTTT
CATRRDYNSPLHF
>TRBJ2-4|few|TRBV5-1|.
TGCGCCAGCAGCTTGGATGGGGGGGCCAAAAACATTCAGTACTTC
CASSLDGGAKNIQYF
>TRBJ1-1|.|TRBV19|.
TGTGCCAGCAGTAAGTATGGACAGACGAACACTGAAGCTTTCTTT
CASSKYGQTNTEAFF
>TRBJ2-5|few|TRBV7-2|TRBD2
TGTGCCAGCAGCTCGGGACTAGCGGGGCAGGGGGAGACCCAGTACTTC
CASSSGLAGQGETQYF
>TRBJ2-4|.|TRBV10-3|TRBD1
TGTGCCATCAGTGACACAGGGGCGAGAATGGCCAAAAACATTCAGTACTTC
CAISDTGARMAKNIQYF
>TRBJ1-5|few|TRBV19|.
TGTGCCAGTAGTATTGGCGATAGCAATCAGCCCCAGCATTTT
CASSIGDSNQPQHF
>TRBJ2-3|few|TRBV10-3|TRBD2
TGTGCCATAGCGGGGGGCCCAGATACGCAGTATTTT
CAIAGGPDTQYF
>TRBJ2-1|many|TRBV7-2|.
TGTGCCAGCAGCACGACCCAGGGGATTCATGAGCAGTTCTTC
CASSTTQGIHEQFF
>TRBJ1-1|many|TRBV6-2/TRBV6-3|TRBD1
TGTGCCAGCGACAGGGAGGAAGGGACTGAAGCTTTCTTT
CASDREEGTEAFF